The T cell receptor (beta chain) described here comes from a study of cytomegalovirus exposure and HLA in healthy donors. PCR was performed using 60 Vbeta and 13 Jbeta primers. Some clones are missing from TCRdb's copy, which holds only in-frame ones; the method was immunoSEQ multiplex PCR. This table has around 88,000 clones, 78% appearing once. Trimming left V 10 bases short and J 8 bases short, with 23 bases between. The germline gives CDR1 MDHEN, CDR2 SYDVKM. This CDR3 has 14 amino acids. The sequenced sample consisted of PBMCs. This TCR was sampled from a middle-aged woman in good health and CMV-seropositive. This sequence joins TRBV28 and TRBJ1-2; D possibly corresponds to TRBD1 (6 bases). The CDR3 is CATCQQGRYRGYTF. In nucleotides, the CDR3 is TGTGCCACCTGCCAACAGGGAAGATATCGAGGCTACACCTTC.